This TCR beta chain appears in the sequencing data of a study of blood T cell repertoires in COVID-19. Overall study context: Specimens from acute and convalescent COVID-19 originated in the United States, Italy and Spain. PBMCs, B-cell-depleted T cells, or T cells were the source of the cDNA or gDNA that made up the material.

As handled by the study authors: Amplifying reference gene primers gave estimates of nucleated cell counts. Here immunoSEQ multiplex PCR was the method, and the copy in TCRdb shows in-frame clones only, minus some. V, J and clone size are taken as reported in that table, and D and trimming were inferred from the DNA itself. The repertoire holds about 130,000 clones, roughly 80% seen once, with about 2.9% in the top ten. This CDR3 has 16 residues. V was pared by 3 bases and J by 3 bases, with 10 bases of the junction left unmatched. Germline CDR1 and CDR2: MNHEY and SMNVEV (reference sequence). Specimen: peripheral blood. This receptor was taken from a woman aged 80 or over with acute or convalescent COVID-19. The chain combines TRBV27 with TRBJ2-5; 7 nucleotides agree with TRBD1. The CDR3: CASSFYEPTGEETQYF. CDR3 nucleotides: TGTGCCAGCAGTTTCTACGAACCTACAGGGGAAGAGACCCAGTACTTC.